This TCR beta chain is from a study of long-term antiretroviral therapy in people with HIV. Notes on the study in general: Clones that had undergone expansion before ART prevailed in the repertoire throughout all time points. Controls exceeded HIV repertoires in CDR3 length range. The study found that diversity rose after ART but stayed below transplant donor controls.

Points on this clone: Its target is not known.

Assay version v3.0 of immunoSEQ was used, and it was run at survey level. Samples were sequenced targeting 40,000-50,000 T-cell genomes each. Generated by immunoSEQ multiplex PCR, the TCRdb table keeps only in-frame clones and is missing some. The data show more than 15,000 clones, over 75% seen once. The CDR3 extends over 15 amino acids. Germline V gene data show CDR1 as LGHNT and CDR2 as FRNRAP. Unmatched junction bases numbered 11, after V lost 9 bases and J lost 10 bases. The rearrangement uses TRBV12-5 and TRBJ1-6; 11 positions match TRBD1. The input for sequencing was unsorted PBMCs, taken approximately 1.3 years before starting antiretroviral therapy. This receptor was obtained from a man younger than 45 with HIV. The CDR3 loop is CASCRDRGFWSPLHF. CDR3 DNA: TGTGCTAGCTGCCGGGACAGGGGGTTTTGGTCACCCCTCCACTTT.